These 11 T cell receptor beta chains were all obtained from the same sample, sequenced in a study of memory CD4+ T cells and cytomegalovirus serostatus. Some clones are missing from TCRdb's copy, which holds only in-frame ones; the method was immunoSEQ multiplex PCR. The sample includes 54,000 or so clones, about 81% seen only once; the top ten take around 1.1%. The sort gate was single viable CD3+CD4+CD8-CD45RO+ cells for memory CD4+ T cells. Sequenced sample: memory CD4+ T cells from blood. These receptors came from an adult in good health and CMV-seronegative.

This clone has only a few counts. This chain uses TRBV30 with TRBJ1-2; TRBD1 might be the D (5 bases). The CDR3 has 14 residues. Trimming removed 3 bases at V and 6 bases at J, with 17 bases between. The V gene's germline CDR1 is GTSNPN and CDR2 SVGIG (reference sequence). In DNA, the CDR3 is TGTGCCTGGAGAAGGGAAATAGGGGCCGATGGCTACACCTTC. This codes for CAWRREIGADGYTF.

The V call is TRBV30, the J call TRBJ2-1; D remains unclear. CDR3 length equals 13 residues. The germline V and J ends were trimmed by 2 bases and 4 bases, with 9 bases remaining between them. The germline V gene has CDR1 GTSNPN and CDR2 SVGIG (reference sequence). CDR3 DNA: TGTGCCTGGAGTTTTACTCGTTACAATGAGCAGTTCTTC. Protein: CAWSFTRYNEQFF.

As concerns this clone: At the DNA level, this CDR3 is encoded by other sequences in the same sample as well. The rearrangement joins TRBV19 to TRBJ2-2, with D maybe TRBD1 (6 bases). This CDR3 has 14 residues. Between the trimmed V and J ends, which lost 6 bases and 5 bases, there was a span of 13 bases. The germline V gene has CDR1 LNHDA and CDR2 SQIVND (reference sequence). The CDR3 spells CASRLQGDTGELFF. CDR3 bases: TGTGCCAGTAGATTACAGGGAGATACCGGGGAGCTGTTTTTT.

The chain is built from TRBV30 and TRBJ2-7; TRBD2 might be the D (6 bases). This CDR3 comprises 14 residues. With 0 bases removed from V and 2 bases from J, the gap between germline ends came to 11 bases. Germline V lookup: CDR1 GTSNPN, CDR2 SVGIG (reference sequence). CDR3 sequence (DNA): TGTGCCTGGAGTGTTCTCGGGAGTCCCTACGAGCAGTACTTC. Its protein is CAWSVLGSPYEQYF.

The chain links TRBV28 to TRBJ2-4; unclear D gene. V was clipped by 6 bases and J by 1 base, with 10 bases between them. Germline V gene data show CDR1 as MDHEN and CDR2 as SYDVKM. This CDR3 spans 14 amino acids. The CDR3 sequence is CASRRGMAKNIQYF. As DNA, the CDR3 is TGTGCCAGCAGGCGAGGAATGGCCAAAAACATTCAGTACTTC.

This chain joins TRBV6-5 and TRBJ1-5; 9 bases fit TRBD1. Germline values: CDR1 MNHEY, CDR2 SVGAGI. The V gene end was trimmed by 4 bases and the J gene end by 3 bases; junction bases not matched to a gene: 1. The CDR3 spans 14 residues. In DNA, the CDR3 is TGTGCCAGCAGTTCACAGGGGGCCAATCAGCCCCAGCATTTT. This encodes CASSSQGANQPQHF.

The V and J genes are TRBV25-1 and TRBJ1-1; D remains ambiguous. CDR3 length: 13 amino acids. Trimming shortened V by 6 bases and J by 5 bases, and 13 bases separated the two germline ends. Germline V CDR1 and CDR2: MGHDK, SYGVNS. CDR3 sequence: CASSPLRDTEAFF. As DNA, the CDR3 is TGTGCCAGCAGCCCACTTAGAGATACTGAAGCTTTCTTT.

The chain employs TRBV19 and TRBJ1-2, with a weak D call TRBD1 (5 bases). Deletions cut 2 bases from V and 1 base from J, with 11 bases between. The CDR3 has 15 amino acids. CDR1 LNHDA and CDR2 SQIVND come from the germline V gene (reference sequence). For the CDR3, the DNA is TGTGCCAGTAGTATACGAGGGGCAAATAACTATGGCTACACCTTC. Protein: CASSIRGANNYGYTF.

This clone was observed a handful of times. CDR3 loop: CASSLISRWNYGYTF. The CDR3 DNA reads TGTGCCAGCAGCTTAATTTCTAGGTGGAACTATGGCTACACCTTC. V and J are TRBV11-2 and TRBJ1-2; D remains unclear. This CDR3 is 15 amino acids long. Germline assignment: CDR1 SGHAT and CDR2 FQNNGV. Deletions cut 2 bases from V and 2 bases from J, with 12 bases between.

V and J are TRBV11-3 and TRBJ2-1; D might be TRBD1 or TRBD2, each matching 5 bases. The CDR3 runs to 15 residues. Germline CDR1 and CDR2: SGHNT and YENEEA. V was cut by 1 base and J by 5 bases, with 12 bases left in between. DNA for the CDR3: TGTGCCAGCAGCTTAGCCGGGACCGGGGACAATGAGCAGTTCTTC. Translating gives CASSLAGTGDNEQFF.

In this sample, this clone turned up a few times. CDR3 DNA: TGTGCCAGCAGTTCCAGGGAAGGCAATGAGCAGTTCTTC. As protein: CASSSREGNEQFF. The V call is TRBV7-8, the J call TRBJ2-1; TRBD1 is a possible D gene (5 bases). Germline assignment: CDR1 SGHVS and CDR2 FQNEAQ. Trimming took 6 bases from V and 6 from J, leaving 12 bases between them. The CDR3 covers 13 residues.